Presented here are 18 T cell receptor beta chains from one specimen sequenced in a study of shared clonotypes between healthy human individuals. Naive CD8 cells were CD45RO-negative, positively selected for CCR7, excluding terminally differentiated effector memory CD45RA+ cells. Only in-frame clones appear in the TCRdb table, and some are missing; sequencing was by immunoSEQ multiplex PCR. The sample lists around 2,000,000 clones; about 94% were seen once. The material sequenced was naive CD8+ T cells sorted from blood. These receptor sequences come from a man aged 18 to 30 in good health.

This clone was counted once. The chain uses TRBV19 and TRBJ2-7; D call uncertain. V lost 7 bases, J lost 7 bases, and 20 bases lay in between. Per the germline V gene, CDR1 is LNHDA and CDR2 is SQIVND (reference sequence). The CDR3 sequence is 14 residues long. In DNA, the CDR3 is TGTGCCAGTACCCTTGATGGGGAATCGGAGGAGCAGTACTTC. Its protein is CASTLDGESEEQYF.

This chain links TRBV7-9 with TRBJ1-1; possible D gene TRBD1, 6 bases. Germline CDR1 is SEHNR and CDR2 is FQNEAQ (reference sequence). The CDR3 is 16 amino acids. Between the trimmed V and J ends, which lost 5 bases and 3 bases, there was a span of 19 bases. The CDR3 nucleotides read TGTGCCAGCAGCCAAACGGGACATTCAAGGCACACTGAAGCTTTCTTT. Translation gives CASSQTGHSRHTEAFF.

The chain employs TRBV2 and TRBJ2-7, with D tentatively TRBD2 (6 bases). The CDR3 contains 12 residues. Germline V gene sequence: CDR1 SNHLY, CDR2 FYNNEI. Trimming pared 11 bases from V and 0 bases from J, leaving 11 bases between. The CDR3 sequence: CAGLTSSYEQYF. CDR3 DNA sequence: TGTGCCGGACTGACTAGCTCCTACGAGCAGTACTTC.

J is TRBJ1-5 and V is TRBV30; 8 nucleotides match TRBD1. CDR1 is GTSNPN, CDR2 SVGIG, per germline (reference sequence). Unmatched junction bases numbered 11, after V lost 7 bases and J lost 0 bases. CDR3 size: 16 residues. CDR3 nucleotide sequence: TGTGCCTCTTCCGGACAGGGTGATTATAGCAATCAGCCCCAGCATTTT. Translation: CASSGQGDYSNQPQHF.

The genes are TRBV9 and TRBJ2-7, with D possibly called TRBD1 or TRBD2 (5 bases each). V was clipped by 5 bases and J by 6 bases, with 15 bases between them. The germline V gene encodes CDR1 SGDLS and CDR2 YYNGEE. This CDR3 region has 13 residues. This chain's CDR3 is CASSDGGMGEQYF. Written as DNA, the CDR3 is TGTGCCAGCAGTGATGGGGGTATGGGCGAGCAGTACTTC.

The V gene is TRBV28, the J gene TRBJ1-4; weak D call: TRBD1 (5 bases). The CDR3 runs 18 residues. The V and J ends lost 7 bases and 0 bases respectively, with 21 bases between them. The germline CDR1 and CDR2 sequences are MDHEN and SYDVKM. The CDR3 protein is CASTQSWGDRATNEKLFF. The CDR3 coding sequence is TGTGCCAGCACCCAGAGTTGGGGCGACCGTGCAACTAATGAAAAACTGTTTTTT.

The chain joins TRBV5-1 to TRBJ2-2; D ambiguous. The germline V and J ends were trimmed by 0 bases and 0 bases, with 6 bases remaining between them. Germline V gene sequence: CDR1 SGHRS, CDR2 YFSETQ. The CDR3 contains 15 residues. CDR3 in amino acids: CASSLVPPNTGELFF. CDR3 coding DNA: TGCGCCAGCAGCTTGGTACCCCCGAACACCGGGGAGCTGTTTTTT.

For the CDR3, the DNA is TGTGCCAGCAGCGTATTCAGCTCCTACGAGCAGTACTTC. This translates into CASSVFSSYEQYF. The rearrangement joins TRBV11-2 to TRBJ2-7; no firm D call. Germline loops: CDR1 SGHAT, CDR2 FQNNGV. The CDR3 length is 13 residues. Deletions cut 5 bases from V and 0 bases from J, with 8 bases between. Combining the CDR3 with reference TRBV11-2 and TRBJ2-7 gives the whole variable domain EAGVAQSPRYKIIEKRQSVAFWCNPISGHATLYWYQQILGQGPKLLIQFQNNGVVDDSQLPKDRFSAERLKGVDSTLKIQPAKLEDSAVYLCASSVFSSYEQYFGPGTRLTVT.

The rearrangement links TRBV6-6 to TRBJ1-2; TRBD1 matches at 8 bases. The CDR3 loop spans 15 amino acids. CDR1 and CDR2 from the germline V gene are MNHNY and SVGAGI (reference sequence). J gave up 4 bases and V 4 bases, and 8 bases lay outside the gene matches. The CDR3 loop is CASSSTSGTGYGYTF. DNA of the CDR3: TGTGCCAGCAGTTCTACCTCCGGGACAGGCTATGGCTACACCTTC.

This chain uses TRBV19 with TRBJ2-1, with 14 bases aligning to TRBD2. The CDR3 extends over 15 amino acids. Germline lookup yields CDR1 LNHDA and CDR2 SQIVND (reference sequence). V was pared by 5 bases and J by 12 bases, with 9 bases of the junction left unmatched. Here the CDR3 reads CASSLGLAGDPGQFF. The CDR3 DNA sequence: TGTGCCAGTAGTTTGGGACTAGCGGGGGATCCGGGGCAGTTCTTC.

The gene calls are TRBV28 and TRBJ1-5; D remains ambiguous. The CDR3 sequence is 14 residues long. Germline loops: CDR1 MDHEN, CDR2 SYDVKM. Between the trimmed V and J ends, which lost 2 bases and 0 bases, there was a span of 5 bases. CDR3 sequence reads: CASSLPDSNQPQHF. The CDR3 nucleotides read TGTGCCAGCAGTTTACCGGATAGCAATCAGCCCCAGCATTTT.

As to this clone: The junction does not match germline at one end; this may be a read error. The DNA for the CDR3 is TGTGCTAGCAGTTCGCTAGCGGGTGAGAACACCGGGGAGCTGTTTTTT. This codes for CASSSLAGENTGELFF. This chain links TRBV7-7 with TRBJ2-2, with 8 bases matching TRBD2. The CDR3 extends over 16 amino acids. Germline loops: CDR1 SSHAT, CDR2 FNYEAQ (reference sequence).

The genes are TRBV11-1 and TRBJ2-7, with D uncertain. The length of the CDR3 is 16 residues. The V gene's germline CDR1 is SGHAT and CDR2 FQDESV (reference sequence). The V end lost 0 bases, the J end lost 5 bases, and 17 bases lay between the germline ends. CDR3 loop: CASSLALSTLLHEQYF. The CDR3 region has the DNA TGTGCCAGCAGCTTAGCGCTAAGCACACTCCTGCACGAGCAGTACTTC. Together with reference TRBV11-1 and TRBJ2-7, the CDR3 gives the full variable domain: EAEVAQSPRYKITEKSQAVAFWCDPISGHATLYWYRQILGQGPELLVQFQDESVVDDSQLPKDRFSAERLKGVDSTLKIQPAELGDSAMYLCASSLALSTLLHEQYFGPGTRLTVT.

The count of this clone is one. This rearrangement joins TRBV2 to TRBJ1-2; the D is unclear. CDR3 size: 13 residues. Germline V gene lookup returns CDR1 SNHLY and CDR2 FYNNEI. Trimming stripped 6 bases from V and 5 bases from J, with 13 bases between. CDR3 nucleotide sequence: TGTGCCAGCAGGACTCATACGGCATATGGCTACACCTTC. Translated, it gives CASRTHTAYGYTF.

A note on this clone: One junction end does not reproduce the germline sequence, and a read error may be involved. The chain is built from TRBV27 and TRBJ2-7; 7 nucleotides line up with TRBD1. This CDR3 has 14 amino acids. CDR1 is MNHEY and CDR2 is SMNVEV in the germline V gene (reference sequence). CDR3 in DNA: TGTGCCAGCAGTCCAGGGGGAAGCTCCGACGAGCAGTACTTC. Its protein is CASSPGGSSDEQYF.

J is TRBJ2-7 and V is TRBV6-1; D may be TRBD2 (5 bases). Germline assignment: CDR1 MNHNS and CDR2 SASEGT. The germline V and J ends were trimmed by 2 bases and 2 bases, with 13 bases remaining between them. The CDR3 sequence is 15 residues long. The CDR3 region is CASSEIPGTAYEQYF. For the CDR3, the DNA is TGTGCCAGCAGTGAAATCCCGGGAACAGCCTACGAGCAGTACTTC.

The CDR3 DNA is TGCGCCAGCAGTGGCTGCCCAGCAACCAGGGGCTTGGGAGGAAACACCATATATTTT. Residues: CASSGCPATRGLGGNTIYF. The chain has TRBV10-1 and TRBJ1-3; maybe TRBD1 (6 bases). This CDR3 has 19 residues. V lost 4 bases to trimming and J lost 4 bases, with 26 bases between them. Per the germline V gene, CDR1 is WNHNN and CDR2 is SYGVQD (reference sequence).

This chain uses TRBV19 with TRBJ2-2; D gene unclear. The CDR3 totals 13 residues. V was shortened by 4 bases and J by 0 bases, with 3 bases between the two germline ends. Germline V gene lookup returns CDR1 LNHDA and CDR2 SQIVND (reference sequence). CDR3 amino acids: CASSSANTGELFF. In nucleotides, the CDR3 is TGTGCCAGTAGTAGTGCGAACACCGGGGAGCTGTTTTTT.